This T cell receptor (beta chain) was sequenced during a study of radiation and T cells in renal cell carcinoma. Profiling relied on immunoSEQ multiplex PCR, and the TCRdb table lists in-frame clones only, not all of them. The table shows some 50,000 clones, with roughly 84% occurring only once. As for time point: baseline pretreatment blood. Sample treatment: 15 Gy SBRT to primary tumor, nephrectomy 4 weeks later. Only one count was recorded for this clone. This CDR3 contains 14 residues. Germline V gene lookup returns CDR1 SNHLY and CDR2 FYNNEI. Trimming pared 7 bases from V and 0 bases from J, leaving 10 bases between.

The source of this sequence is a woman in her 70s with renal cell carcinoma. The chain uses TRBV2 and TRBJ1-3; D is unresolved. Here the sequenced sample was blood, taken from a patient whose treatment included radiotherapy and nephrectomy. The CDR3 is CASNDGSSGNTIYF. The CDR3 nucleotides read TGTGCCAGCAATGACGGCAGCTCTGGAAACACCATATATTTT.